The clone carrying this TCR beta chain showed up just once. The Seattle site enrolled patients during active infection and followed them longitudinally. As handled by the study authors: For nucleated cells, counts were estimated from reference gene primer amplification. TCRdb's copy holds only in-frame clones and misses some; the assay was immunoSEQ multiplex PCR. Clonal size and the V and J genes are those of that table, whereas D and trimming came from the DNA. The sample contains 330,000 or so clones, about 87% of which appear only once. The data originate from a study of blood T cell repertoires in COVID-19. Study-wide context: Specimens from acute and convalescent COVID-19 originated in the United States, Italy and Spain. T cells, B-cell-depleted T cells, or PBMCs provided the cDNA or gDNA that served as material.

V shed 6 bases and J 5 bases; nucleotides not matched to a gene: 10. The CDR3 is made up of 15 amino acids. The V gene's germline CDR1 is SEHNR and CDR2 FQNEAQ (reference sequence). The specimen was peripheral blood. This chain connects TRBV7-9 to TRBJ1-2; 9 nucleotides align to TRBD1. The origin of this receptor is a man aged 25-45 years with COVID-19, enrolled during active disease. The CDR3 DNA is TGTGCCAGCAGAGGTTCCGGACAGGGGCTTTATGGCTACACCTTC. It encodes CASRGSGQGLYGYTF. Based on the CDR3 plus reference TRBV7-9 and TRBJ1-2, the full variable domain is DTGVSQNPRHKITKRGQNVTFRCDPISEHNRLYWYRQTLGQGPEFLTYFQNEAQLEKSRLLSDRFSAERPKGSFSTLEIQRTEQGDSAMYLCASRGSGQGLYGYTFGSGTRLTVV.